This T cell receptor beta chain comes out of a study of OX40 agonist ivuxolimab in advanced cancers. Whole-study context: Patients' therapy was ivuxolimab, an antibody that acts as an agonist of OX40 (CD134). Partial responses were observed in three patients, of whom one had hepatocellular carcinoma and two had cutaneous melanoma.

The CDR3 contains 16 residues. Per germline, CDR1 SGDLS and CDR2 YYNGEE. Trimming pared 0 bases from V and 2 bases from J, leaving 12 bases between. Measured with immunoSEQ multiplex PCR; TCRdb has only the in-frame clones, and not every one. The sample carries some 44,000 clones, 85% to 90% recorded once. This chain connects TRBV9 to TRBJ1-5; D not certain. The sequenced sample was CD4+ or CD8+ T cells sorted from blood, obtained in a trial of the OX40 agonist ivuxolimab. This clonotype originated in an adult with an advanced solid tumor such as melanoma, head and neck, liver or kidney cancer. CDR3 sequence (DNA): TGTGCCAGCAGCGTAGGTGGAACGCGGGGCAATCAGCCCCAGCATTTT. It translates to CASSVGGTRGNQPQHF. Supplemented by reference TRBV9 and TRBJ1-5, the full variable domain reads DSGVTQTPKHLITATGQRVTLRCSPRSGDLSVYWYQQSLDQGLQFLIQYYNGEERAKGNILERFSAQQFPDLHSELNLSSLELGDSALYFCASSVGGTRGNQPQHFGDGTRLSIL.